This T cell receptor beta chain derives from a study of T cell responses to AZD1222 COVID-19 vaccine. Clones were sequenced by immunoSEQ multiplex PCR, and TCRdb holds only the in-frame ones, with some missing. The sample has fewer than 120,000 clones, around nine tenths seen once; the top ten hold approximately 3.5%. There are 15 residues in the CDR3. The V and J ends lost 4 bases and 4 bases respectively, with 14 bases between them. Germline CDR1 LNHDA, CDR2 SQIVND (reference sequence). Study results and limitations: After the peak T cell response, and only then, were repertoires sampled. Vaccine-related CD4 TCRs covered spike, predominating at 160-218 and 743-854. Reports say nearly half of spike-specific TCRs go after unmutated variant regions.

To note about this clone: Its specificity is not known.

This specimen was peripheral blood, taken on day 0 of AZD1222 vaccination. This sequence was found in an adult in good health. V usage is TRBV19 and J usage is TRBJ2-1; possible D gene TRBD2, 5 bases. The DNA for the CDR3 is TGTGCCAGTAGTAGGGATTGGACTGCATACAATGAGCAGTTCTTC. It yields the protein CASSRDWTAYNEQFF.